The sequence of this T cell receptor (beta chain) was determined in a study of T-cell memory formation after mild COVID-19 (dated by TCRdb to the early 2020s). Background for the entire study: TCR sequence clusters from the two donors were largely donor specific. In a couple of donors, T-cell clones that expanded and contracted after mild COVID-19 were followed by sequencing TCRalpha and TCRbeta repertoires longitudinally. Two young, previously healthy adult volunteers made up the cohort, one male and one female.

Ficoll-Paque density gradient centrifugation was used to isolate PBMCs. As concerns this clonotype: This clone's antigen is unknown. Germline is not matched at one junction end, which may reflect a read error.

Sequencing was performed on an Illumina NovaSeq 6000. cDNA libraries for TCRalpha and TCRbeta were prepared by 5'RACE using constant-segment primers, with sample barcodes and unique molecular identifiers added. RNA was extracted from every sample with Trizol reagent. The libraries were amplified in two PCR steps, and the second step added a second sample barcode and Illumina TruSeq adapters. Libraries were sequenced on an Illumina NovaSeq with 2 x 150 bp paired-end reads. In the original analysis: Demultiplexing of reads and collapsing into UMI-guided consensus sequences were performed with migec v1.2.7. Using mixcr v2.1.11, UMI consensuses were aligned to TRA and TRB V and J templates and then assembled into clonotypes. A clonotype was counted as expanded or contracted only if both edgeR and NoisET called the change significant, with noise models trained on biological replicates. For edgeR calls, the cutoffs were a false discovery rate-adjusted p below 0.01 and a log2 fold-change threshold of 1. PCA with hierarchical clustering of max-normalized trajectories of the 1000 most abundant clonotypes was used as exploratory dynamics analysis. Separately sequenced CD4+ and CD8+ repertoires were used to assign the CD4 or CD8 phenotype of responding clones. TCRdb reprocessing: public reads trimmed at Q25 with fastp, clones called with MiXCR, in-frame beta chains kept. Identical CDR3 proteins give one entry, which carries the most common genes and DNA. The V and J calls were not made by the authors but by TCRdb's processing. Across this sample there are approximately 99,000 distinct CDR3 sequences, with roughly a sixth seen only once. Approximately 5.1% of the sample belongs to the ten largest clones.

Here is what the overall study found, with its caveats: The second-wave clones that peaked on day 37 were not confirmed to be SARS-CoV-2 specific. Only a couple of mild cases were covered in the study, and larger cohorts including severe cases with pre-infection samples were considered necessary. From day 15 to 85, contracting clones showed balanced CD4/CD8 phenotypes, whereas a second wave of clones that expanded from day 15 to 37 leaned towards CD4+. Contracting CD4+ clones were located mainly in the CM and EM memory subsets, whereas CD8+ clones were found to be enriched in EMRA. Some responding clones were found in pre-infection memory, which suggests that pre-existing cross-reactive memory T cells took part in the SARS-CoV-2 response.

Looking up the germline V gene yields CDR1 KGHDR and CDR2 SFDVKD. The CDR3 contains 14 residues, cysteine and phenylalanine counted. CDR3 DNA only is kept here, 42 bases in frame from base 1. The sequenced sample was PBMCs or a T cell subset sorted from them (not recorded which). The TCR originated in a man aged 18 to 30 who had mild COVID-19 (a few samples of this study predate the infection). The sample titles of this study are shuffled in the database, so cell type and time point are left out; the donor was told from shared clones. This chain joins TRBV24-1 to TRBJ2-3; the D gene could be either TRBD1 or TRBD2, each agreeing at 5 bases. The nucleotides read TGTGCCACCAGTGATGTGGGGACGCTACACCCCGGAGATTTT. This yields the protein CATSDVGTLHPGDF.